The 8 T cell receptor beta chains below all came from one sample that was sequenced in a study of T cells in Graves' hyperthyroidism and ophthalmopathy. The source material, RNA transcripts, was used to amplify TCR beta CDR3 regions. HTBI primers were used for first-round RT-PCR of the TCR CDR3. TCRdb redid the calling of the multiplex PCR reads with MiXCR, one entry per CDR3 protein. This table has hundreds of thousands of distinct CDR3 sequences, roughly 17% appearing once. Sequencing input: blood. These receptors were obtained from a young woman with Graves' hyperthyroidism.

The V and J genes are TRBV7-9 and TRBJ2-3; the match to TRBD2 covers 7 bases. Germline CDR1 is SEHNR and CDR2 is FQNEAQ (reference sequence). V dropped 5 bases and J dropped 6; count of bases not matched to a gene: 8. CDR3 length: 14 amino acids. The chain's CDR3 is CASSPLAGPDTQYF. The CDR3 DNA is TGTGCCAGCAGCCCCTTAGCGGGCCCCGATACGCAGTATTTT.

This clonotype occurred many times. The chain links TRBV2 to TRBJ2-1, with 11 bases fitting TRBD2. CDR1 and CDR2 from the germline V gene are SNHLY and FYNNEI. With 1 base clipped from V and 6 bases from J, the junction kept 2 bases outside the gene matches. The CDR3 is made up of 15 amino acids. CDR3 bases: TGTGCCAGCAGTGAAGTCCTAGCGGGAGGCAATGAGCAGTTCTTC. This encodes CASSEVLAGGNEQFF.

In its sample, this clonotype was seen many times. This chain links TRBV3-1 with TRBJ1-1; D remains unclear. The CDR3 covers 14 residues. V was clipped by 0 bases and J by 6 bases, with 11 bases between them. In germline, CDR1 is LGHDT, CDR2 YNNKEL (reference sequence). CDR3 nucleotides: TGTGCCAGCAGCCAAGATTGGAAGGTCCCTGAAGCTTTCTTT. The encoded protein is CASSQDWKVPEAFF.

This clonotype has ten or more counts. The chain combines TRBV7-3 with TRBJ2-2; perhaps TRBD1 as D (6 bases). V was cut by 6 bases and J by 5 bases, with 13 bases left in between. CDR1 is SGHTA and CDR2 is FQGTGA in the germline V gene. This CDR3 contains 14 residues. CDR3 region: CASRRSGATGELFF. CDR3 coding DNA: TGTGCCAGCAGGAGGTCAGGGGCGACCGGGGAGCTGTTTTTT.

At least ten counts were recorded for this clonotype. This rearrangement joins TRBV20-1 to TRBJ1-1; possibly TRBD1 for D (6 bases). This CDR3 comprises 13 residues. Trimming removed 7 bases at V and 3 bases at J, with 15 bases between. Germline CDR1 DFQATT, CDR2 SNEGSKA (reference sequence). This chain's CDR3 is CSVSRGGHTEAFF. The CDR3 bases are TGCAGTGTCAGTAGGGGGGGACACACTGAAGCTTTCTTT.

This chain connects TRBV18 to TRBJ1-2; weak D call: TRBD1 (5 bases). Trimming took 1 base from V and 7 from J, leaving 19 bases between them. Germline V CDR1 and CDR2: KGHSH, LQKENI. This CDR3 is built from 16 residues. The CDR3 DNA is TGTGCCAGCTCACCACTTCACTCAGGGTTAGATCTTGGCTACACCTTC. Translating it yields CASSPLHSGLDLGYTF.

This clonotype was observed a handful of times. The chain uses TRBV6-1 and TRBJ2-7, with a possible D match to TRBD1 (5 bases). Trimming left V 5 bases short and J 2 bases short, with 13 bases between. CDR1 MNHNS and CDR2 SASEGT come from the germline V gene. The CDR3 consists of 14 residues. CDR3 sequence (DNA): TGTGCCAGCAGTTATTCAAGGGGCGCCTACGAGCAGTACTTC. Residues: CASSYSRGAYEQYF.

V gene TRBV6-1 combines with J gene TRBJ1-2; no firm D call. The CDR3 is 13 amino acids. The V gene's germline CDR1 is MNHNS and CDR2 SASEGT. Trimming took 7 bases from V and 0 from J, leaving 9 bases between them. The CDR3 nucleotides are TGTGCCAGCAAGACAAGTCCTAACTATGGCTACACCTTC. Its protein product is CASKTSPNYGYTF.